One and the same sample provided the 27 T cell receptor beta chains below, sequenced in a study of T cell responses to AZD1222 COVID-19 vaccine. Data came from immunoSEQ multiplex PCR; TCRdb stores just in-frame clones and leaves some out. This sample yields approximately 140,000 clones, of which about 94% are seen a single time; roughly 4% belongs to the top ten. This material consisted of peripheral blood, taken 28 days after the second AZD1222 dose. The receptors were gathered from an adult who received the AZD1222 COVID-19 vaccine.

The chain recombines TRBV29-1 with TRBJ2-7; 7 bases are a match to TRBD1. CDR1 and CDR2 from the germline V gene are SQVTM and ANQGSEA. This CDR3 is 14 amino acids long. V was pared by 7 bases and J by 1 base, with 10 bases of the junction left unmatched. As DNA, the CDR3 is TGCAGCGGTGTCCCACACAGGGGTTCCTACGAGCAGTACTTC. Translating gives CSGVPHRGSYEQYF.

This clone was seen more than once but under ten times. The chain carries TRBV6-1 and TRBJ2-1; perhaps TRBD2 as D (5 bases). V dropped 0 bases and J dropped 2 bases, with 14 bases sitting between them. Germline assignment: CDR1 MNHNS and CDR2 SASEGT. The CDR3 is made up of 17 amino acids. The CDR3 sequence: CASSEAVGAAPYNEQFF. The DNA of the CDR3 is TGTGCCAGCAGTGAAGCGGTGGGAGCGGCTCCCTACAATGAGCAGTTCTTC.

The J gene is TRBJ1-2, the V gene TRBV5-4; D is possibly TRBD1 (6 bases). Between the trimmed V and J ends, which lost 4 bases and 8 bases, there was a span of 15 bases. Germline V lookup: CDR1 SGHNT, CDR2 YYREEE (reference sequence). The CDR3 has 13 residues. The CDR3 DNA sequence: TGTGCCAGCAGCGGATACAGGGAGGGGGGCTACACCTTC. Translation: CASSGYREGGYTF.

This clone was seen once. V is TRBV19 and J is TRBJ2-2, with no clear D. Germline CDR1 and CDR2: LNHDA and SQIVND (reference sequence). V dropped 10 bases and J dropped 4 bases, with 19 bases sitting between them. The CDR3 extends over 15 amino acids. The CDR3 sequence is CATKGPFIFTGELFF. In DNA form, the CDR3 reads TGTGCCACAAAGGGCCCCTTTATTTTCACCGGGGAGCTGTTTTTT.

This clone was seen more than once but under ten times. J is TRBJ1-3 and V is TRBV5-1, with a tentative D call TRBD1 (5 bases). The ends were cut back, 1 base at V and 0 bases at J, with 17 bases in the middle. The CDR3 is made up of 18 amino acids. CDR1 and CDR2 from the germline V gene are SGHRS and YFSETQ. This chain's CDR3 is CASSLWGIRDSSGNTIYF. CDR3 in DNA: TGCGCCAGCAGCTTGTGGGGTATACGGGACTCCTCTGGAAACACCATATATTTT.

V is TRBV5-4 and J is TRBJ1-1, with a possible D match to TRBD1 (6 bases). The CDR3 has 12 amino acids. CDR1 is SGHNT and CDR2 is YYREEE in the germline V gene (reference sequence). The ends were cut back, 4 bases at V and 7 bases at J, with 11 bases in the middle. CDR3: CASSPGGLEAFF. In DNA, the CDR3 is TGTGCCAGCAGCCCCGGGGGGCTTGAAGCTTTCTTT.

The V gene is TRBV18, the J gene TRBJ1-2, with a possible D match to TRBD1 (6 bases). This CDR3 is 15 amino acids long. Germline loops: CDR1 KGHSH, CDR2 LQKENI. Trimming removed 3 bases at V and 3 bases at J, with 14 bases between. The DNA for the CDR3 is TGTGCCAGCTCACCGGTGCTGACAGGAGACTATGGCTACACCTTC. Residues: CASSPVLTGDYGYTF.

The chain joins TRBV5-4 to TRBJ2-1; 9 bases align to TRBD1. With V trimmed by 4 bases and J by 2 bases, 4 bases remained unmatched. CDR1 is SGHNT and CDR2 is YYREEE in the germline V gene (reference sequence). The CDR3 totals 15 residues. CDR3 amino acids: CASSPGTGTYNEQFF. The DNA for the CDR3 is TGTGCCAGCAGCCCCGGGACAGGGACCTACAATGAGCAGTTCTTC.

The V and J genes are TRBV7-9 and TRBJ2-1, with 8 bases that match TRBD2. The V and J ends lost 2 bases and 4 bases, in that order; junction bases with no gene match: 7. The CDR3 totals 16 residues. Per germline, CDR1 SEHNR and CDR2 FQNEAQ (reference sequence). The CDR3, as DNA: TGTGCCAGCAGCTTAAGCGGGAGAGCCTCGTACAATGAGCAGTTCTTC. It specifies CASSLSGRASYNEQFF.

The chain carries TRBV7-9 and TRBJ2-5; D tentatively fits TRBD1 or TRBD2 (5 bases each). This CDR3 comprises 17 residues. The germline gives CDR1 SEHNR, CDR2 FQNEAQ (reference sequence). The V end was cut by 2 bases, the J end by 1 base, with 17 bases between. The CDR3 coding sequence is TGTGCCAGCAGCTTATCGGGATTCGGGACCTTCCAAGAGACCCAGTACTTC. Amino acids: CASSLSGFGTFQETQYF.

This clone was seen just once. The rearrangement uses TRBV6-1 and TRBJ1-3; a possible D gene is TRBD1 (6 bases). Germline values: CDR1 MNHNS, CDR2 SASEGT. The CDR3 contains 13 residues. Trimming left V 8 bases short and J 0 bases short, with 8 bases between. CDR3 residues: CASGQSSGNTIYF. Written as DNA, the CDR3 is TGTGCCAGCGGACAGAGCTCTGGAAACACCATATATTTT.

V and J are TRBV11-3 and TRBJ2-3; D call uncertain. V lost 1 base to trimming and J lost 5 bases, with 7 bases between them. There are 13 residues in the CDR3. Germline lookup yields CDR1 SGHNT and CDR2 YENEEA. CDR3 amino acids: CASSLGRGDTQYF. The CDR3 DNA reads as TGTGCCAGCAGCTTAGGTCGTGGAGATACGCAGTATTTT.

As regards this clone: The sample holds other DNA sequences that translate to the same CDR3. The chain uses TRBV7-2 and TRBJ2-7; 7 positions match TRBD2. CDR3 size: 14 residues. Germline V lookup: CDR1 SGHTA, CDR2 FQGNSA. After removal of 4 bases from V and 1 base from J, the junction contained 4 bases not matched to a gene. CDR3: CASSSSGASYEQYF. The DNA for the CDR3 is TGTGCCAGCAGCTCAAGCGGGGCTTCCTACGAGCAGTACTTC.

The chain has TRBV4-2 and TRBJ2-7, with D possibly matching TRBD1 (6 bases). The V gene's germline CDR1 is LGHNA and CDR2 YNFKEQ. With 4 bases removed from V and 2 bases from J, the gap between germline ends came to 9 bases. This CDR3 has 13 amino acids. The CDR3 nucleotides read TGTGCCAGCAGCCTGGACAGAGCCTACGAGCAGTACTTC. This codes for CASSLDRAYEQYF.

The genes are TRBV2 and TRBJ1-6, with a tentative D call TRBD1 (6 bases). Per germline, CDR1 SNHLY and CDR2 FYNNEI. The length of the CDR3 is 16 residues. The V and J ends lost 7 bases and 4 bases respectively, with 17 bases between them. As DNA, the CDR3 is TGTGCCAGCACTGCGCGCGGGACAACTTATAATTCACCCCTCCACTTT. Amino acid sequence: CASTARGTTYNSPLHF.

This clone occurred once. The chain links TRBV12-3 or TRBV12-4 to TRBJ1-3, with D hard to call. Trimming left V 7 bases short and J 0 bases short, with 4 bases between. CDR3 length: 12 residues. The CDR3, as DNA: TGTGCCAGCAAGAGCTCTGGAAACACCATATATTTT. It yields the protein CASKSSGNTIYF.

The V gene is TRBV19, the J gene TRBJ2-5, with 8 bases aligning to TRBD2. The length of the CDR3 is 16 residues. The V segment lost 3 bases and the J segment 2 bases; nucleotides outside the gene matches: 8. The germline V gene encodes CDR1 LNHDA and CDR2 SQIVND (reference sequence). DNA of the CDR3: TGTGCCAGTAGTATGTATCCCATAGCGGGGCAAGAGACCCAGTACTTC. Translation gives CASSMYPIAGQETQYF.

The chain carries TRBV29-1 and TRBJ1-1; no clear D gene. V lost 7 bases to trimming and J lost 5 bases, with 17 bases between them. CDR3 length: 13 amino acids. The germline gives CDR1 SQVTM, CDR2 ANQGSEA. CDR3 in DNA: TGCAGCGCCTTCATGTCGGATAGTACTGAAGCTTTCTTT. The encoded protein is CSAFMSDSTEAFF.

DNA for the CDR3: TGTGCCACCAGCAGAGATCGAGGGGCAACTAATGAAAAACTGTTTTTT. It yields the protein CATSRDRGATNEKLFF. The chain employs TRBV15 and TRBJ1-4; D is possibly TRBD1 (5 bases). From germline, CDR1 is LNHNV and CDR2 YYDKDF (reference sequence). CDR3 length equals 16 residues. The V end lost 0 bases, the J end lost 0 bases, and 8 bases lay between the germline ends.

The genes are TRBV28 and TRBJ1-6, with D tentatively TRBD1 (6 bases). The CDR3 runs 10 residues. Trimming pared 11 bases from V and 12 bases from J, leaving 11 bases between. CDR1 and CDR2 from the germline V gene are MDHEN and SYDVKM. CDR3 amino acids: CASGGLPLHF. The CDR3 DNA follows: TGTGCCTCGGGGGGGCTACCCCTCCACTTT.

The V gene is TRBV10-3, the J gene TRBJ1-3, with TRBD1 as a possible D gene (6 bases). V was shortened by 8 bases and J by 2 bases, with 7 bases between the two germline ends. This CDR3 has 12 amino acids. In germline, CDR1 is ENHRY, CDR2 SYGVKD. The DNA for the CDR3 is TGTGCCATCGCAGGGGCTGGAAACACCATATATTTT. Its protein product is CAIAGAGNTIYF.

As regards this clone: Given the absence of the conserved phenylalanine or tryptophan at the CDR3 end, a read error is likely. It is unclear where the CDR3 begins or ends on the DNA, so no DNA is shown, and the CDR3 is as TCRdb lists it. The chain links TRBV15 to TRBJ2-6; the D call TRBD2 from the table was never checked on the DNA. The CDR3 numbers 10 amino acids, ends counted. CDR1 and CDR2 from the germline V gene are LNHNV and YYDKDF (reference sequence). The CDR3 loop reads CATSSPVESD.

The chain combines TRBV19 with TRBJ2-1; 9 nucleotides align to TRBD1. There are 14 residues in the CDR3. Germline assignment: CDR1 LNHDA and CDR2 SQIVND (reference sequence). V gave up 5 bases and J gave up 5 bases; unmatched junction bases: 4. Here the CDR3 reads CASSLRTGDNEQFF. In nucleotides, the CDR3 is TGTGCCAGTAGTCTAAGGACAGGGGACAATGAGCAGTTCTTC.

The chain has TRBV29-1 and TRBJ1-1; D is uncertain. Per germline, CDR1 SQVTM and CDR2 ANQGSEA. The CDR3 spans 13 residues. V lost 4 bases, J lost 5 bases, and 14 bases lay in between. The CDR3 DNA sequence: TGCAGCGTTGCGGCCGCCGCGGCAACTGAAGCTTTCTTT. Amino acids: CSVAAAAATEAFF.

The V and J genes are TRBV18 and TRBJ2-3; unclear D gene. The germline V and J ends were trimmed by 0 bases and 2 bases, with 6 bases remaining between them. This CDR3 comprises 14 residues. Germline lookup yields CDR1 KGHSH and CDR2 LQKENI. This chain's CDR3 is CASSPPSFTDTQYF. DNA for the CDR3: TGTGCCAGCTCACCACCGTCCTTCACAGATACGCAGTATTTT.

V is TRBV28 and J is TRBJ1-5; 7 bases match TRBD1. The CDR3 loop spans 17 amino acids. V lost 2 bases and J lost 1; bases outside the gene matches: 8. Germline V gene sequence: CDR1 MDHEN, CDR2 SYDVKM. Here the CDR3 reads CASSLRGGEWSNQPQHF. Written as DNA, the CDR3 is TGTGCCAGCAGTTTACGAGGGGGCGAGTGGAGCAATCAGCCCCAGCATTTT.

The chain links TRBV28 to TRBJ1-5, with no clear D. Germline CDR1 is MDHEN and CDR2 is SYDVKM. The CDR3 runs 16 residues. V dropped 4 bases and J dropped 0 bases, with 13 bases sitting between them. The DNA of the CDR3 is TGTGCCAGCAGTTCTCCATACAAGCCTAGCAATCAGCCCCAGCATTTT. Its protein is CASSSPYKPSNQPQHF.